These 18 T cell receptor beta chains were sequenced from one sample in a study of cytotoxic CD8 clonotypes in ibrutinib-treated CLL. Here immunoSEQ multiplex PCR was the method, and the copy in TCRdb shows in-frame clones only, minus some. This sample has 250,000 to 350,000 clones; about 72% occur once, and the top ten carry about 5.3%. The specimen was PBMCs, collected at disease progression, from a patient treated with ibrutinib. All receptors derive from a human donor with chronic lymphocytic leukemia.

The V gene is TRBV29-1, the J gene TRBJ2-5, with TRBD1 matching 7 bases. Looked up from germline, CDR1 is SQVTM and CDR2 is ANQGSEA. V shed 6 bases and J 7 bases; nucleotides not matched to a gene: 11. The CDR3 has 13 amino acids. The CDR3 sequence is CSVEQGPKGTQYF. CDR3 DNA sequence: TGCAGCGTAGAACAGGGGCCGAAGGGGACCCAGTACTTC.

This clone was counted only a few times. The rearrangement links TRBV4-1 to TRBJ1-2, with TRBD1 matching 8 bases. CDR1 is MGHRA and CDR2 is YSYEKL in the germline V gene. There are 15 residues in the CDR3. The ends lost 4 bases at V and 6 bases at J; junction bases unmatched: 10. The CDR3: CASSPNRGKSDGYTF. CDR3 DNA sequence: TGCGCCAGCAGCCCCAACAGGGGGAAGTCGGATGGCTACACCTTC.

The gene calls are TRBV7-6 and TRBJ2-3, with 11 bases matching TRBD2. Germline V lookup: CDR1 SGHVS, CDR2 FNYEAQ. Trimming cost V 1 base and J 4 bases; bases outside gene matches: 13. This CDR3 has 19 residues. CDR3 in amino acids: CASSLERTSGGVSADTQYF. The CDR3 DNA sequence: TGTGCCAGCAGCTTAGAGCGAACTAGCGGGGGCGTGAGCGCAGATACGCAGTATTTT.

The V call is TRBV4-1, the J call TRBJ2-1; 10 bases agree with TRBD2. After removal of 1 base from V and 9 bases from J, the junction contained 15 bases not matched to a gene. Germline assignment: CDR1 MGHRA and CDR2 YSYEKL. The CDR3 is 18 amino acids. CDR3 loop: CASSQVLAGVFFFPEQFF. CDR3 coding DNA: TGCGCCAGCAGCCAAGTTCTAGCGGGAGTCTTTTTTTTTCCTGAGCAGTTCTTC.

The chain recombines TRBV2 with TRBJ2-3; D possibly corresponds to TRBD2 (5 bases). The CDR3 extends over 13 amino acids. Germline assignment: CDR1 SNHLY and CDR2 FYNNEI. V shed 3 bases and J shed 2 bases, with 6 bases lying between them. For the CDR3, the DNA is TGTGCCAGCAGTGACGGGGTCACAGATACGCAGTATTTT. Translating it yields CASSDGVTDTQYF.

The chain employs TRBV7-8 and TRBJ2-7, with unresolved D. The V end lost 10 bases, the J end lost 3 bases, and 7 bases lay between the germline ends. Germline CDR1 is SGHVS and CDR2 is FQNEAQ. This CDR3 has 10 residues. The CDR3 DNA sequence: TGTGCCACCTTCGGCTACGAGCAGTACTTC. Its translation is CATFGYEQYF.

This clone occurred a few times. The CDR3 DNA reads as TGTGCCAGCTCGGATCGAGACAGGGGGAATGGCGAGCAGTACTTC. Translation gives CASSDRDRGNGEQYF. The chain joins TRBV18 to TRBJ2-7; TRBD1 agrees at 9 bases. J gave up 6 bases and V 6 bases, and 12 bases lay outside the gene matches. The CDR3 extends over 15 amino acids. The germline V gene has CDR1 KGHSH and CDR2 LQKENI. Filled out from reference TRBV18 and TRBJ2-7, the complete variable domain reads NAGVMQNPRHLVRRRGQEARLRCSPMKGHSHVYWYRQLPEEGLKFMVYLQKENIIDESGMPKERFSAEFPKEGPSILRIQQVVRGDSAAYFCASSDRDRGNGEQYFGPGTRLTVT.

The chain uses TRBV2 and TRBJ2-7, with D hard to call. This CDR3 contains 14 residues. Deletions cut 7 bases from V and 0 bases from J, with 13 bases between. Looked up from germline, CDR1 is SNHLY and CDR2 is FYNNEI. The CDR3 is CASKEISSSYEQYF. Here the CDR3 DNA reads TGTGCCAGCAAGGAGATTTCGAGCTCCTACGAGCAGTACTTC.

This clone was picked up a small number of times. The chain is built from TRBV18 and TRBJ1-5; 7 bases map to TRBD1. Trimming took 3 bases from V and 3 from J; bases not matched to a gene: 5. The CDR3 sequence is 15 residues long. Germline V CDR1 and CDR2: KGHSH, LQKENI. The CDR3 sequence: CASSPRTGNNQPQHF. The CDR3 nucleotides are TGTGCCAGCTCACCGCGGACAGGTAACAATCAGCCCCAGCATTTT.

The rearrangement uses TRBV2 and TRBJ1-2; unclear D gene. The CDR3 has 12 residues. CDR1 is SNHLY, CDR2 FYNNEI, per germline. V was pared by 7 bases and J by 8 bases, with 14 bases between. For the CDR3, the DNA is TGTGCCAGCACGCTAGAGGCCCGAGGCTACACCTTC. It specifies CASTLEARGYTF.

This clone was observed a handful of times. The chain links TRBV7-9 to TRBJ2-7; D gene uncertain. This CDR3 region has 13 residues. Germline V gene sequence: CDR1 SEHNR, CDR2 FQNEAQ (reference sequence). Deletions cut 5 bases from V and 3 bases from J, with 11 bases between. CDR3 DNA sequence: TGTGCCAGCAGCCACGGCTCGGGCTACGAGCAGTACTTC. It specifies CASSHGSGYEQYF.

The rearrangement joins TRBV6-1 to TRBJ1-3, with a weak D call TRBD1 (6 bases). This CDR3 comprises 15 residues. V was trimmed by 8 bases and J by 0 bases, leaving 14 bases between them. Germline V CDR1 and CDR2: MNHNS, SASEGT. CDR3 DNA: TGTGCCAGCCGCGATACAGGGCTCTCTGGAAACACCATATATTTT. Its protein product is CASRDTGLSGNTIYF.

The V and J genes are TRBV15 and TRBJ2-5; D remains ambiguous. The germline V gene encodes CDR1 LNHNV and CDR2 YYDKDF (reference sequence). This CDR3 region has 14 residues. Trimming shortened V by 0 bases and J by 3 bases, and 8 bases separated the two germline ends. CDR3 DNA: TGTGCCACCAGCAGAGATAACAGAGAAGAGACCCAGTACTTC. Residues: CATSRDNREETQYF.

The V and J genes are TRBV19 and TRBJ2-7; perhaps TRBD2 as D (6 bases). The CDR3 runs 15 residues. Trimming shortened V by 2 bases and J by 2 bases, and 13 bases separated the two germline ends. Germline assignment: CDR1 LNHDA and CDR2 SQIVND (reference sequence). CDR3 protein: CASSITGRPTYEQYF. In DNA form, the CDR3 reads TGTGCCAGTAGTATAACGGGGAGGCCTACCTACGAGCAGTACTTC.

The chain recombines TRBV21-1 with TRBJ2-2; TRBD2, the D gene given by the table, was not confirmed from the DNA. TRBV21-1 is recorded as a pseudogene. This CDR3 contains 15 residues. This CDR3 is CASSLVDRGTGELFF. The CDR3, as DNA: TGTGCCAGCAGCCTTGTGGACCGGGGCACCGGGGAGCTGTTTTTT.

This clone was seen only once. The rearrangement uses TRBV10-2 and TRBJ1-2; TRBD1 agrees at 8 bases. The V and J ends lost 3 bases and 4 bases, in that order; junction bases with no gene match: 4. The CDR3 covers 14 residues. Germline assignment: CDR1 WSHSY and CDR2 SAAADI. The CDR3 DNA reads as TGCGCCAGCAGTGACAGGGGGCATATCTATGGCTACACCTTC. It codes for CASSDRGHIYGYTF.

The chain links TRBV2 to TRBJ1-5; D is possibly TRBD1 (6 bases). Germline values: CDR1 SNHLY, CDR2 FYNNEI. Trimming stripped 4 bases from V and 7 bases from J, with 11 bases between. This CDR3 has 13 residues. Here the CDR3 reads CASSGLGTQPQHF. CDR3 nucleotide sequence: TGTGCCAGCAGTGGCCTAGGGACACAGCCCCAGCATTTT.

The J gene is TRBJ2-4, the V gene TRBV4-1, with D hard to call. From germline, CDR1 is MGHRA and CDR2 YSYEKL. Trimming removed 2 bases from V and 0 bases from J, with 11 bases in between. The length of the CDR3 is 16 residues. CDR3 nucleotide sequence: TGCGCCAGCAGCCAATTCCAGGTGCTAGCCAAAAACATTCAGTACTTC. Its protein is CASSQFQVLAKNIQYF.